This T cell receptor (beta chain) was captured in a study of response to subunit inactivated influenza vaccine. This CDR3 comprises 15 residues. From germline, CDR1 is MNHEY and CDR2 SVGEGT. Losses at the gene ends were 4 bases for V and 5 bases for J; bases not matched to a gene: 8. TCRdb reanalysed the RT-PCR reads using MiXCR and keeps one entry per CDR3 protein. This table has 530,000 or so distinct CDR3 sequences, roughly 10% appearing once. About this clonotype: No antigen is known for it.

Study conclusions and caveats: The authors proposed limited new T cell recruitment per seasonal influenza vaccination.

V and J are TRBV6-2 or TRBV6-3 and TRBJ2-7, with 10 bases matching TRBD1. The sample in question was PBMCs from blood, obtained on the day of vaccination. This TCR was recovered from a man in his forties or fifties who received an inactivated influenza vaccine. This CDR3 is CASSSGQGVVDEQYF. As DNA, the CDR3 is TGTGCCAGCAGTTCCGGACAGGGGGTTGTGGACGAGCAGTACTTC.